The following is a TCR beta chain sequence with its context. Trimming took 4 bases from V and 0 from J; bases not matched to a gene: 2. From germline, CDR1 is ENHRY and CDR2 SYGVKD. CDR3 length equals 17 residues. The sample comes from a study of blood T cell repertoires in COVID-19. Study-wide background: Donors in the United States, Italy and Spain gave samples during acute or convalescent COVID-19. PBMCs, B-cell-depleted T cells, or T cells provided the cDNA or gDNA that made up the material.

Per the authors' pipeline: Researchers report that nucleated cell counts were estimated from reference gene primer amplification. TCRdb's table, derived via immunoSEQ multiplex PCR, lists solely in-frame clones and lacks some. Clonal size and the V and J genes are those of that table, whereas D and trimming came from the DNA. The data show approximately 150,000 clones, about four fifths seen once. This TCR came from a man aged 55 to 70 with active or convalescent COVID-19. The V call is TRBV10-3, the J call TRBJ2-6; TRBD2 aligns across 11 bases. Sequenced input: peripheral blood. The CDR3 sequence is CAISGTSGPSGANVLTF. The CDR3 nucleotides are TGTGCCATCAGTGGGACTAGCGGGCCCTCTGGGGCCAACGTCCTGACTTTC.